The 13 T cell receptor beta chains listed next were all sequenced from one sample in a study of spatial heterogeneity in lung cancer (dated by TCRdb to the late 2010s). The time point tag for this specimen amounts to: sample taken at primary tumor resection. Receptor libraries were prepared by 5' RACE. Instrument used: NextSeq 500. The public reads were quality trimmed at Q25 with fastp and then assembled into clones with MiXCR by TCRdb, keeping productive beta chains. Rows merge per CDR3 protein into single entries with the most common DNA and genes. This sample comprises more than 950 distinct CDR3 sequences, 10% to 15% of them detected only once. The ten largest clonotypes hold 9.5% to 13% of the sample. Sequencing used normal lung tissue next to the tumor, obtained at surgery. These receptors were collected from a female donor with early-stage non-small cell lung cancer.

Of note for this clonotype: This beta chain is an off-target read within a library intended for alpha chains, so its frequency means little. The genes are TRBV2 and TRBJ2-2; 7 bases line up with TRBD1. Looked up from germline, CDR1 is SNHLY and CDR2 is FYNNEI. The ends lost 5 bases at V and 4 bases at J; junction bases unmatched: 1. The CDR3 has 13 amino acids. The CDR3 loop reads CASSRQGTGELFF. The CDR3 nucleotides are TGTGCCAGCAGTCGACAGGGCACCGGGGAGCTGTTTTTT.

A few counts support this clonotype. Since the library was made to target alpha chains, this beta chain is a stray read and its abundance is not meaningful. This chain uses TRBV3-1 with TRBJ2-7; the match to TRBD2 covers 7 bases. The CDR3 contains 14 residues. CDR1 is LGHDT, CDR2 YNNKEL, per germline (reference sequence). After removal of 1 base from V and 3 bases from J, the junction contained 3 bases not matched to a gene. The CDR3 DNA reads TGTGCCAGCAGCCAAGGGCGGGGGAGCTACGAGCAGTACTTC. Encoded protein: CASSQGRGSYEQYF.

By sample fraction, this clonotype is large. This beta chain slipped into a library made for alpha chains as a stray read, so its size is not meaningful. This chain joins TRBV5-1 and TRBJ2-1; 8 bases are shared with TRBD2. The CDR3 runs to 14 residues. In germline, CDR1 is SGHRS, CDR2 YFSETQ. J was trimmed by 6 bases and V by 0 bases; bases with no gene match: 2. CDR3 sequence (DNA): TGCGCCAGCAGCTTGGGGACTAGCAGCAATGAGCAGTTCTTC. This codes for CASSLGTSSNEQFF.

A word on this clonotype: As an off-target read in a library built for alpha chains, this beta chain has a frequency of little significance. The CDR3 DNA follows: TGCGCCAGCAGCGGGAATTTCAATGAGCAGTTCTTC. Translating gives CASSGNFNEQFF. The chain combines TRBV10-1 with TRBJ2-1; TRBD2 is a possible D gene (5 bases). The V end lost 6 bases, the J end lost 6 bases, and 9 bases lay between the germline ends. The CDR3 length is 12 residues. The germline CDR1 and CDR2 sequences are WNHNN and SYGVQD (reference sequence).

Worth noting for this clonotype: Within a library made for alpha chains, this beta chain is off target, and its count is uninformative. The V call is TRBV5-1, the J call TRBJ2-7; no firm D call. The CDR3 runs to 13 residues. V was cut by 1 base and J by 3 bases, with 8 bases left in between. The germline gives CDR1 SGHRS, CDR2 YFSETQ. CDR3 coding DNA: TGCGCCAGCAGCTTGTCGTTATTCTACGAGCAGTACTTC. This gives the protein CASSLSLFYEQYF.

Concerning this clonotype: This beta chain is a stray sequence in a library constructed for alpha chains; its clone size is not meaningful. This chain links TRBV12-5 with TRBJ2-4; D may be TRBD2 (5 bases). Trimming left V 2 bases short and J 4 bases short, with 12 bases between. This CDR3 contains 15 residues. CDR1 is LGHNT and CDR2 is FRNRAP in the germline V gene. The CDR3 spells CASGLSGEGKNIQYF. The CDR3 DNA reads as TGTGCTAGTGGTTTGAGTGGCGAGGGAAAAAACATTCAGTACTTC.

By share, this clonotype counts as medium-sized (0.01 to 0.1%). Found in a library prepared for alpha chains, this beta chain is an off-target read, and its abundance has little meaning. This sequence joins TRBV6-2 or TRBV6-3 and TRBJ2-7; tentatively, D is TRBD1 or TRBD2 (6 bases each). CDR1 is MNHEY and CDR2 is SVGEGT in the germline V gene. The CDR3 covers 14 residues. V lost 8 bases and J 2 bases, leaving 16 bases between the germline ends. The CDR3 bases are TGTGCCAGCCAAATGAACGGGGGCCCCTACGAGCAGTACTTC. It encodes CASQMNGGPYEQYF.

Worth noting for this clonotype: Because the library targeted alpha chains, this beta chain is an off-target read whose size means little. The genes are TRBV19 and TRBJ2-5, with 9 positions matching TRBD1. The CDR3 extends over 14 amino acids. CDR1 and CDR2 from the germline V gene are LNHDA and SQIVND (reference sequence). V shed 7 bases, J shed 4 bases, and the junction held 7 bases outside the gene matches. The CDR3 nucleotides read TGTGCCAGTACCGATACAGGGGGCCGAGAGACCCAGTACTTC. Its translation: CASTDTGGRETQYF.

With regard to this clonotype: For a library built for alpha chains, this beta chain is a stray read; little rests on its size. V usage is TRBV9 and J usage is TRBJ2-5; D gene unclear. CDR3 size: 14 residues. Looked up from germline, CDR1 is SGDLS and CDR2 is YYNGEE. Trimming took 1 base from V and 1 from J, leaving 8 bases between them. CDR3 loop: CASSVTELQETQYF. The CDR3 DNA follows: TGTGCCAGCAGCGTAACGGAGCTCCAAGAGACCCAGTACTTC. Full variable domain (missing parts from reference TRBV9 and TRBJ2-5): DSGVTQTPKHLITATGQRVTLRCSPRSGDLSVYWYQQSLDQGLQFLIQYYNGEERAKGNILERFSAQQFPDLHSELNLSSLELGDSALYFCASSVTELQETQYFGPGTRLLVL.

By sample fraction, this clonotype is medium-sized. Since the library was made to target alpha chains, this beta chain is a stray read and its abundance is not meaningful. The rearrangement uses TRBV27 and TRBJ2-3, with D possibly being TRBD2 (5 bases). Germline V gives CDR1 MNHEY, CDR2 SMNVEV (reference sequence). The V and J ends lost 7 bases and 3 bases respectively, with 8 bases between them. The CDR3 loop spans 12 amino acids. The CDR3 sequence is CASTDWTDTQYF. Written as DNA, the CDR3 is TGTGCCAGCACGGACTGGACAGATACGCAGTATTTT.

This clonotype is termed medium-sized. This beta chain appears as a stray read in a library generated for alpha chains; its size is not informative. This sequence joins TRBV5-1 and TRBJ2-3; 7 nucleotides line up with TRBD2. Germline V gene sequence: CDR1 SGHRS, CDR2 YFSETQ. The ends lost 3 bases at V and 4 bases at J; junction bases unmatched: 11. The CDR3 is 16 residues long. Written as DNA, the CDR3 is TGCGCCAGCAGCTCCTCCTTCGCGGGAGCTTCAGATACGCAGTATTTT. Translating it yields CASSSSFAGASDTQYF.

By proportion, this clonotype is large. This beta chain is an off-target read within a library intended for alpha chains, so its frequency means little. This rearrangement joins TRBV7-7 to TRBJ2-1; tentatively, D is TRBD2 (5 bases). CDR3 length equals 16 residues. V was clipped by 0 bases and J by 7 bases, with 16 bases between them. Germline CDR1 and CDR2: SSHAT and FNYEAQ (reference sequence). In DNA form, the CDR3 reads TGTGCCAGCAGCTTAGCAGGCCTAGCAGGCGTGAATGAGCAGTTCTTC. Residues: CASSLAGLAGVNEQFF. Filled out from reference TRBV7-7 and TRBJ2-1, the complete variable domain reads GAGVSQSPRYKVTKRGQDVTLRCDPISSHATLYWYQQALGQGPEFLTYFNYEAQPDKSGLPSDRFSAERPEGSISTLTIQRTEQRDSAMYRCASSLAGLAGVNEQFFGPGTRLTVL.

Concerning this clonotype itself: A library prepared for alpha chains yielded this beta chain as an off-target read; its size is of little meaning. The V and J genes are TRBV27 and TRBJ2-5; maybe TRBD1 (6 bases). Germline V gene lookup returns CDR1 MNHEY and CDR2 SMNVEV (reference sequence). The CDR3 has 12 residues. Trimming took off 7 bases at V and 10 bases at J, with 16 bases between the two ends. CDR3 nucleotides: TGTGCCAGCACCCACCCCAAGGGGGACCAGTACTTC. Translated: CASTHPKGDQYF.